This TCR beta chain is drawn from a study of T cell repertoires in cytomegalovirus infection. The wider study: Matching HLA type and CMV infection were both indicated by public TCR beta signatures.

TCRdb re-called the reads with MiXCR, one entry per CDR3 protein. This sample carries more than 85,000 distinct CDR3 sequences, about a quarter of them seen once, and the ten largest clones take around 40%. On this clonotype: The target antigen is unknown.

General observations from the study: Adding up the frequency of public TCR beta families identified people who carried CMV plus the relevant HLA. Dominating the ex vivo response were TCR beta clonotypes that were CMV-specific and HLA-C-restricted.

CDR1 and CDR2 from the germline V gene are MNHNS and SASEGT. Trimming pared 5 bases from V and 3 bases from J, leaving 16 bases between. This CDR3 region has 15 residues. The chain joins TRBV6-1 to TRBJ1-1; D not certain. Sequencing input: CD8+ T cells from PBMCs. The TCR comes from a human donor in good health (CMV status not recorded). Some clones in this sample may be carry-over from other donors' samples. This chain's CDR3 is CASSPYQIGDTEAFF. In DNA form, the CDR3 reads TGTGCCAGCAGTCCCTATCAGATCGGGGACACTGAAGCTTTCTTT.